This paragraph reports one TCR beta chain. The target antigen is unknown. These data are taken from a study of shared clonotypes between healthy human individuals. Study outcomes and limitations: Clonotype sharing across a few donors was observed for around 5% of naive CD4 clonotypes.

The method was immunoSEQ multiplex PCR; TCRdb's version includes in-frame clones alone and lacks a portion of them. The data show around 1.1 million clones, 60% to 85% seen once. Sequencing used memory CD4+ T cells from PBMCs. Subset described: CD45RA-negative fraction. The source is a man in his late teens or twenties in good health. Some clones in this sample may be carry-over from other donors' samples.

The CDR3 spells CASSSRTGYTGELFF. In DNA form, the CDR3 reads TGTGCCAGCAGCTCTCGGACAGGGTACACCGGGGAGCTGTTTTTT. J is TRBJ2-2 and V is TRBV7-3, with 8 positions matching TRBD1. Germline CDR1 and CDR2: SGHTA and FQGTGA. There are 15 residues in the CDR3. Trimming cost V 4 bases and J 3 bases; bases outside gene matches: 4.